Many counts were recorded for the clone carrying this TCR beta chain. Its antigen is not known. This record comes from a study of spatial heterogeneity in lung cancer. Study-wide background: Raw reads showed each unique TCR and UMI combination turning up more than ten times on average.

Time point noted: sample taken at primary tumor resection. Samples were donated by 72 untreated early-stage non-small cell lung cancer patients. Material for sequencing was whole RNA from tumor, nontumor lung or frozen PBMC, left unsorted. The study's findings and limits: Within tumors, counts of expanded alpha and beta TCRs tracked tumor mutation counts.

V lost 11 bases and J 6 bases, leaving 13 bases between the germline ends. There are 11 residues in the CDR3. Germline-derived CDR1 and CDR2 are MNHEY and SVGEGT. In the library, each TCR cDNA molecule bore its own unique molecular identifier. TCRdb re-called the 5' RACE reads through MiXCR, storing one row per CDR3 protein. This table has about 27,000 distinct CDR3 sequences, roughly 7.1% appearing once. The chain combines TRBV6-2 or TRBV6-3 with TRBJ1-2, with a possible D match to TRBD1 (5 bases). This clonotype was obtained from a male donor with early-stage non-small cell lung cancer. Sample: lung tumor tissue, taken at surgery. The DNA of the CDR3 is TGTGCCGCGGGACTTTTGGATGGCTACACCTTC. This translates into CAAGLLDGYTF.